This T cell receptor (beta chain) derives from a study of beta chain features in type 1 diabetes. General observations from the study: No resolution was reached here on whether HLA type influences TCRB rearrangement. Type 1 diabetes patients showed a moderate but significant shortening of TCRB CDR3s in all four CD4+ subsets.

Germline loops: CDR1 LGHNA, CDR2 YSLEER. The CDR3 extends over 16 amino acids. The ends were cut back, 4 bases at V and 0 bases at J, with 12 bases in the middle. As every portion of the isolated RNA was reverse transcribed, the sequencing read expressed TCRB transcripts. Sequencing used immunoSEQ multiplex PCR; TCRdb keeps in-frame clones, though not all of them. The profile shows approximately 600,000 clones, around 12% of them singletons. Turning to this clone: Its antigen is currently unknown.

The receptor was derived from a young man with type 1 diabetes. Material: naive CD4+ T cells from blood. V gene TRBV4-3 combines with J gene TRBJ2-2; a weak D match, TRBD1 (6 bases). CDR3 DNA: TGCGCCAGCAGCCCTAATGGGGGCCCGAACACCGGGGAGCTGTTTTTT. The encoded protein is CASSPNGGPNTGELFF.